These 15 T cell receptor beta chains share one sample of origin, sequenced in a study of shared T cell receptors in the human thymus. Here immunoSEQ multiplex PCR was the method, and the copy in TCRdb shows in-frame clones only, minus some. This sample yields some 400,000 clones, of which over 90% are seen a single time; roughly 0.02% belongs to the top ten. Specimen: thymocytes. These receptors were obtained from a human donor.

CDR3 DNA: TGTGCCTGGAGTGTATTATCGGGGAGGCCGAACACCGGGGAGCTGTTTTTT. Protein: CAWSVLSGRPNTGELFF. The chain couples TRBV30 to TRBJ2-2; the D gene is possibly TRBD2 (6 bases). The CDR3 has 17 residues. CDR1 is GTSNPN, CDR2 SVGIG, per germline (reference sequence). V lost 0 bases and J 0 bases, leaving 14 bases between the germline ends.

The chain is built from TRBV7-2 and TRBJ1-3, with TRBD1 identical over 9 bases. CDR1 is SGHTA, CDR2 FQGNSA, per germline. The CDR3 is 15 residues long. J lost 2 bases, V lost 3 bases, and 2 bases had no gene match. CDR3: CASSFGQGTGNTIYF. The CDR3 DNA reads as TGTGCCAGCAGCTTCGGACAGGGGACTGGAAACACCATATATTTT.

V and J are TRBV5-1 and TRBJ2-5; D perhaps matches TRBD2 (7 bases). The CDR3 spans 14 residues. Germline assignment: CDR1 SGHRS and CDR2 YFSETQ. Trimming shortened V by 0 bases and J by 5 bases, and 11 bases separated the two germline ends. CDR3 sequence reads: CASSLGSGGETQYF. CDR3 bases: TGCGCCAGCAGCTTGGGGTCGGGGGGCGAGACCCAGTACTTC.

This clone was recorded once. The rearrangement links TRBV19 to TRBJ1-1, with D perhaps TRBD1 (5 bases). The CDR3 covers 14 residues. V was shortened by 7 bases and J by 0 bases, with 12 bases between the two germline ends. CDR1 is LNHDA, CDR2 SQIVND, per germline (reference sequence). The CDR3 loop reads CASISGHLNTEAFF. CDR3 DNA sequence: TGTGCCAGTATTTCTGGACACCTGAACACTGAAGCTTTCTTT.

The J gene is TRBJ1-2, the V gene TRBV6-1, with D perhaps TRBD1 (5 bases). CDR1 MNHNS and CDR2 SASEGT come from the germline V gene. Deletions cut 2 bases from V and 3 bases from J, with 25 bases between. This CDR3 is built from 19 residues. CDR3 amino acids: CASSESRIESTREHYGYTF. DNA of the CDR3: TGTGCCAGCAGTGAATCCCGCATTGAAAGTACCAGGGAGCACTATGGCTACACCTTC.

The chain uses TRBV30 and TRBJ1-4; 8 bases are a match to TRBD1. Germline loops: CDR1 GTSNPN, CDR2 SVGIG (reference sequence). V lost 1 base and J lost 5; bases outside the gene matches: 3. This CDR3 contains 14 residues. Here the CDR3 reads CAWSGDRGNEKLFF. CDR3 DNA sequence: TGTGCCTGGAGTGGCGACAGGGGAAATGAAAAACTGTTTTTT.

The CDR3 sequence: CASSPGQGRDEQYF. CDR3 sequence (DNA): TGCGCCAGCAGCCCGGGACAGGGCCGGGACGAGCAGTACTTC. The chain uses TRBV5-1 and TRBJ2-7; 9 positions agree with TRBD1. Germline CDR1 and CDR2: SGHRS and YFSETQ. The CDR3 consists of 14 residues. V was clipped by 4 bases and J by 5 bases; unmatched bases: 7.

The V and J genes are TRBV7-6 and TRBJ1-1, with 8 bases lining up with TRBD1. This CDR3 has 19 residues. Germline CDR1 and CDR2: SGHVS and FNYEAQ. Trimming at V came to 1 base and at J to 0 bases, leaving 13 bases not matched to a gene. The CDR3, as DNA: TGTGCCAGCAGCTTAGTAGGCCAGGGGGCGTCTTCTCTGAACACTGAAGCTTTCTTT. This sequence encodes CASSLVGQGASSLNTEAFF.

The rearrangement uses TRBV6-1 and TRBJ2-7; 10 positions match TRBD2. This CDR3 has 18 amino acids. The germline V gene encodes CDR1 MNHNS and CDR2 SASEGT. V was pared by 2 bases and J by 5 bases, with 15 bases of the junction left unmatched. The CDR3 DNA reads TGTGCCAGCAGTGAAATACCTAGCGGGAGTCTCGGGTACCACGAGCAGTACTTC. It codes for CASSEIPSGSLGYHEQYF.

This chain uses TRBV20-1 with TRBJ2-3, with D possibly being TRBD2 (6 bases). Germline lookup yields CDR1 DFQATT and CDR2 SNEGSKA (reference sequence). The CDR3 has 11 amino acids. DNA for the CDR3: TGCAGGGAGGGATCAAGCCATACGCAGTATTTT. This gives the protein CREGSSHTQYF.

The chain is built from TRBV11-2 and TRBJ2-1; no clear D. The CDR3 is made up of 14 amino acids. The germline V and J ends were trimmed by 5 bases and 9 bases, with 17 bases remaining between them. Germline V gene lookup returns CDR1 SGHAT and CDR2 FQNNGV. The CDR3 region has the DNA TGTGCCAGCAGCACTAACCCAGAGGTTGTTGAGCAGTTCTTC. Translation: CASSTNPEVVEQFF.

The chain combines TRBV5-1 with TRBJ1-1, with D maybe TRBD1 (6 bases). The CDR3 length is 12 residues. Trimming stripped 2 bases from V and 7 bases from J, with 9 bases between. The germline CDR1 and CDR2 sequences are SGHRS and YFSETQ. This CDR3 is CASSFQGNEAFF. The CDR3 DNA is TGCGCCAGCAGCTTCCAGGGGAATGAAGCTTTCTTT.

The chain recombines TRBV5-4 with TRBJ2-4; 8 nucleotides align to TRBD2. The CDR3 has 16 residues. Trimming at V came to 4 bases and at J to 1 base, leaving 7 bases not matched to a gene. Germline V gene lookup returns CDR1 SGHNT and CDR2 YYREEE (reference sequence). The CDR3 sequence: CASSPSSGSAKNIQYF. CDR3 bases: TGTGCCAGCAGCCCTAGCAGCGGGAGTGCCAAAAACATTCAGTACTTC. Variable domain in full (rest from reference TRBV5-4 and TRBJ2-4): ETGVTQSPTHLIKTRGQQVTLRCSSQSGHNTVSWYQQALGQGPQFIFQYYREEENGRGNFPPRFSGLQFPNYSSELNVNALELDDSALYLCASSPSSGSAKNIQYFGAGTRLSVL.

The chain has TRBV7-8 and TRBJ2-1; D perhaps matches TRBD1 (6 bases). Trimming left V 3 bases short and J 5 bases short, with 14 bases between. The CDR3 has 15 amino acids. Germline lookup yields CDR1 SGHVS and CDR2 FQNEAQ. For the CDR3, the DNA is TGTGCCAGCAGCTTTGGTACAGGGCACCACAATGAGCAGTTCTTC. This codes for CASSFGTGHHNEQFF.

This chain uses TRBV6-5 with TRBJ1-5; D is possibly TRBD1 (5 bases). Per the germline V gene, CDR1 is MNHEY and CDR2 is SVGAGI. V dropped 6 bases and J dropped 6 bases, with 18 bases sitting between them. There are 15 residues in the CDR3. The chain's CDR3 is CASSPIKGRGQPQHF. CDR3 coding DNA: TGTGCCAGCAGCCCTATAAAGGGGCGGGGTCAGCCCCAGCATTTT.